At least ten counts were recorded for the clone carrying this TCR beta chain. Its antigen remains unknown. The read terminates 3 residues ahead of where the CDR3 ends, so the germline J gene completes it. This specimen comes from a study of T cell clonality in common variable immunodeficiency. Regarding the study as a whole: Patient heterogeneity in the CVID cohort limited correlations between repertoire features and clinical complications. Shared TCRbeta clones were fewer between CVID subjects than controls. Common variable immunodeficiency TCR beta sequences reportedly had fewer deletions and N-nucleotide insertions.

Germline V CDR1 and CDR2: SGHVS, FQNEAQ. V shed 4 bases and J 2 bases; nucleotides not matched to a gene: 1. The CDR3 has 13 residues. CVID and control samples used equivalent genomic DNA input. The repertoire was sequenced with immunoSEQ multiplex PCR; TCRdb's copy has only in-frame clones and lacks some. The sample is made up of tens of thousands of clones, none counted only once. This receptor was obtained from a person aged 18 to 75 in good health. Specimen: peripheral blood mononuclear cells. The chain carries TRBV7-8 and TRBJ2-7, with TRBD2 identical over 8 bases. The CDR3 bases that were read are TGTGCCAGCAGCTCGGGGGGGGCCTACGAG. Its translation is CASSSGGAYE. The full CDR3 protein is CASSSGGAYEQYF.